This T cell receptor (beta chain) stems from a study of PD-L1 blockade in urothelial cancer. TCRdb's copy holds only in-frame clones and misses some; the assay was immunoSEQ multiplex PCR. Among about 79,000 clones listed, approximately 80% were seen once. The time point is: pretreatment peripheral blood. Locally advanced or metastatic urothelial carcinoma was diagnosed in the patients. Germline trimming cut 1 base from V and 5 bases from J; bases unmatched to any gene: 7. Per germline, CDR1 SGHTA and CDR2 FQGNSA. This CDR3 has 17 residues. The receptor was isolated from a man aged 40-50 years with urothelial cancer. The rearrangement links TRBV7-2 to TRBJ2-5; 13 bases agree with TRBD2. The source material was PBMCs, sampled around atezolizumab (anti-PD-L1) treatment. The CDR3 DNA follows: TGTGCCAGCAGCTTAGTTGGACTAGCGGGAGTTGGGGAGACCCAGTACTTC. This translates into CASSLVGLAGVGETQYF.